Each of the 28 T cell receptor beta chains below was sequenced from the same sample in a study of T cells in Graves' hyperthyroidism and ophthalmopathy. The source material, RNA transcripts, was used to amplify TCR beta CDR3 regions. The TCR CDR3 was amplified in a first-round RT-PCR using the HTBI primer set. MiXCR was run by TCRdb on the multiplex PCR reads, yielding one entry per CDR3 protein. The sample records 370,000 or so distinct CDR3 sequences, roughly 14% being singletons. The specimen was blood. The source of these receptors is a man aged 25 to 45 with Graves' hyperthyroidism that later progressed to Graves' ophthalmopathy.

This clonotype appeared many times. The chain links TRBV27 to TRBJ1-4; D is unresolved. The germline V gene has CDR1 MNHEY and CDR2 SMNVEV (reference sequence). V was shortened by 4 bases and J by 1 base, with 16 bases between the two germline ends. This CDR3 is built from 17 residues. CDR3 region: CASSSRYLQGTNEKLFF. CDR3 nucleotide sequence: TGTGCCAGCAGTTCCCGATACCTTCAAGGAACTAATGAAAAACTGTTTTTT. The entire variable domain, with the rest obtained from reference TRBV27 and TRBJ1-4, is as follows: EAQVTQNPRYLITVTGKKLTVTCSQNMNHEYMSWYRQDPGLGLRQIYYSMNVEVTDKGDVPEGYKVSRKEKRNFPLILESPSPNQTSLYFCASSSRYLQGTNEKLFFGSGTQLSVL.

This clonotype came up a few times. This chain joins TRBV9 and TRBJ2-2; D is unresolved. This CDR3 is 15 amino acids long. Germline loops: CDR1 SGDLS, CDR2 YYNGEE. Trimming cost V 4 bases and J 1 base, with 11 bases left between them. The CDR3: CASSLIDKNTGELFF. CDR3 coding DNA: TGTGCCAGCAGCCTCATTGACAAGAACACCGGGGAGCTGTTTTTT.

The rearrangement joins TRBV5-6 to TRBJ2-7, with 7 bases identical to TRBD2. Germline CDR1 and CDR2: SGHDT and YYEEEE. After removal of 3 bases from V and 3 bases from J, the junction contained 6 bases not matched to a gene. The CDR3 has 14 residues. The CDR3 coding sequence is TGTGCCAGCAGCTGGGGGGGGGGGAACTACGAGCAGTACTTC. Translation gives CASSWGGGNYEQYF.

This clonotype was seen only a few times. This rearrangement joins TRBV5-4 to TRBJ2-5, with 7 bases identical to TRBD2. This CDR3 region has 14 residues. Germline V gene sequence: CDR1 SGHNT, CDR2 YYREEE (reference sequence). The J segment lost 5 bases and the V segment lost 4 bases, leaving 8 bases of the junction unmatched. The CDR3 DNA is TGTGCCAGCAGCCTTGGGAGGGGTGAGGAGACCCAGTACTTC. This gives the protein CASSLGRGEETQYF.

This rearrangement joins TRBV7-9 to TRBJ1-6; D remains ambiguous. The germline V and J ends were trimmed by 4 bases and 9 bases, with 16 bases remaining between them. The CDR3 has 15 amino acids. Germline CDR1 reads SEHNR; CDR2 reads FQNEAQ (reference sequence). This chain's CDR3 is CASSYLGSGRSPLHF. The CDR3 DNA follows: TGTGCCAGCAGCTACCTCGGGTCCGGGCGTTCACCCCTCCACTTT.

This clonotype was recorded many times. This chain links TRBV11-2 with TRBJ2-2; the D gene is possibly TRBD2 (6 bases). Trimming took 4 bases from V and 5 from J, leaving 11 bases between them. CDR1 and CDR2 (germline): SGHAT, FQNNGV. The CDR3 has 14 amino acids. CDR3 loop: CASSWRVDTGELFF. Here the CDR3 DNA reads TGTGCCAGCAGCTGGAGGGTGGATACCGGGGAGCTGTTTTTT.

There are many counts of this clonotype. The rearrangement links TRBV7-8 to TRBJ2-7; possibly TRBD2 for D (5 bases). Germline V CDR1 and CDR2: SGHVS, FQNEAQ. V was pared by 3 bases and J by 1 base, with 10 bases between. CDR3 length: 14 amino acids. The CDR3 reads CASSFAGWSYEQYF. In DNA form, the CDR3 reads TGTGCCAGCAGCTTTGCGGGTTGGTCCTACGAGCAGTACTTC. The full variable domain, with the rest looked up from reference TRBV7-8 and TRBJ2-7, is GAGVSQSPRYKVAKRGQDVALRCDPISGHVSLFWYQQALGQGPEFLTYFQNEAQLDKSGLPSDRFFAERPEGSVSTLKIQRTQQEDSAVYLCASSFAGWSYEQYFGPGTRLTVT.

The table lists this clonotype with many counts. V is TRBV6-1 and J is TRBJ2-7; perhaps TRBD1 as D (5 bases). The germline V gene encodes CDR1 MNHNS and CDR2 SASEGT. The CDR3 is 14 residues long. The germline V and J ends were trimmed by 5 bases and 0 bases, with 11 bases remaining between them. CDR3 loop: CASSWGSLSYEQYF. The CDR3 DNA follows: TGTGCCAGCAGTTGGGGCAGCCTCTCCTACGAGCAGTACTTC.

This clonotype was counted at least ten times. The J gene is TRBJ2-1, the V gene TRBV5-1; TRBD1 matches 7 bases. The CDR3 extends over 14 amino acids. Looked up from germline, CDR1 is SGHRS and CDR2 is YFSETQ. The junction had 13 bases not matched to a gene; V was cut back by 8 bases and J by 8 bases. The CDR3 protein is CASTRDRPPDEQFF. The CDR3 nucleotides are TGCGCCAGTACAAGGGACAGACCCCCTGATGAGCAGTTCTTC.

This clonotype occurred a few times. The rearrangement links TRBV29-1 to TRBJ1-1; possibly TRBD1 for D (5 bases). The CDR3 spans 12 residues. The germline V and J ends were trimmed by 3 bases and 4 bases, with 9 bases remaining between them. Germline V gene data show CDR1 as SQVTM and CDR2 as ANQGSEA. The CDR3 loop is CSVDRVSTEAFF. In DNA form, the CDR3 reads TGCAGCGTTGACAGGGTGAGCACTGAAGCTTTCTTT.

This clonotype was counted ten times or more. The CDR3 region has the DNA TGTGCCAGCAGTGAAGTGGGGAATCAGCCCCAGCATTTT. Amino acids: CASSEVGNQPQHF. This chain connects TRBV6-1 to TRBJ1-5; D ambiguous. Germline assignment: CDR1 MNHNS and CDR2 SASEGT. The CDR3 is made up of 13 amino acids. Trimming stripped 1 base from V and 4 bases from J, with 5 bases between.

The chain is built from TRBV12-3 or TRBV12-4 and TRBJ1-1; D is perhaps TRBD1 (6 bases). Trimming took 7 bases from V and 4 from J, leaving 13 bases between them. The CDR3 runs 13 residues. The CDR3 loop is CASTSGHITEAFF. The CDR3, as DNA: TGTGCCAGCACCTCGGGACACATCACTGAAGCTTTCTTT.

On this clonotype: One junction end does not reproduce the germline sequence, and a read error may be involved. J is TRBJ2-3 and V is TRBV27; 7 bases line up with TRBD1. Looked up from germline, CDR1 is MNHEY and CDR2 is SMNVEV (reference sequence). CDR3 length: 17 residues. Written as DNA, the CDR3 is TGTGCCAGCAACCCCGACGCGACAGGGCTAATCACAGATACGCGGTATTTT. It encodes CASNPDATGLITDTRYF.

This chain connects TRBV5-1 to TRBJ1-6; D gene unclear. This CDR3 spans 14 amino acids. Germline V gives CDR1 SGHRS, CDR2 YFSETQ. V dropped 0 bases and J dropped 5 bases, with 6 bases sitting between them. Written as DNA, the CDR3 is TGCGCCAGCAGCTTGGCGCAGAATAATTCACCCCTCCACTTT. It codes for CASSLAQNNSPLHF.

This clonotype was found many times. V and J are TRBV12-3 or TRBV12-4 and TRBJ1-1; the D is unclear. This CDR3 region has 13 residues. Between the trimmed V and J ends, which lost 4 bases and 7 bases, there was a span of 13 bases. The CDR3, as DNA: TGTGCCAGCAGTTCCGACACATCGGGTGAAGCTTTCTTT. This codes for CASSSDTSGEAFF.

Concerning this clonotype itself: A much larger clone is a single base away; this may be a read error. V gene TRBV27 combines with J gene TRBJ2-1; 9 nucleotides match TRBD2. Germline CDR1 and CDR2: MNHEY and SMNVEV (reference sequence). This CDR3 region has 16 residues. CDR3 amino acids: CASSLYSGGLYNEQLF. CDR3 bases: TGTGCCAGCAGTTTATACAGCGGGGGGCTGTACAATGAGCAGCTCTTC.

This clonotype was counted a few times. CDR3 sequence (DNA): TGTGCCTGGAGTGTACAGGGCAATCAGCCCCAGCATTTT. It codes for CAWSVQGNQPQHF. V is TRBV30 and J is TRBJ1-5, with D possibly matching TRBD1 (5 bases). The germline V and J ends were trimmed by 0 bases and 2 bases, with 5 bases remaining between them. This CDR3 is built from 13 residues. Germline V lookup: CDR1 GTSNPN, CDR2 SVGIG (reference sequence).

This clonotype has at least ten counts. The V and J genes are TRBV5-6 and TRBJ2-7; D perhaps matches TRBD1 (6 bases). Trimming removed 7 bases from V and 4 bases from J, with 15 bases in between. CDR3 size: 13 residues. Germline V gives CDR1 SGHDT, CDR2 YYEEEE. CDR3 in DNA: TGTGCCAGCCTCGTCCGGGACACGTACGAGCAGTACTTC. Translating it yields CASLVRDTYEQYF.

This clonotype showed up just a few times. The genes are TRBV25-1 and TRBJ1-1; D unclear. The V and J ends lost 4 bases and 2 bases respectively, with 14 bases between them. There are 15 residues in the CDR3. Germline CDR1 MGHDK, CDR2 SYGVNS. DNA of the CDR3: TGTGCCAGCAGTGCATGGACGGATACTAACACTGAAGCTTTCTTT. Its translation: CASSAWTDTNTEAFF.

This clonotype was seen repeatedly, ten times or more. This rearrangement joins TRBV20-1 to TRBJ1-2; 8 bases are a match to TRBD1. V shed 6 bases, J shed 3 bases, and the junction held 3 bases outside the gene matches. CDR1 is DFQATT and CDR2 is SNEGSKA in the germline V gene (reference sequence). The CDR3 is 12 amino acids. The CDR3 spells CSAATGDYGYTF. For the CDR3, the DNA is TGCAGTGCAGCGACAGGGGACTATGGCTACACCTTC.

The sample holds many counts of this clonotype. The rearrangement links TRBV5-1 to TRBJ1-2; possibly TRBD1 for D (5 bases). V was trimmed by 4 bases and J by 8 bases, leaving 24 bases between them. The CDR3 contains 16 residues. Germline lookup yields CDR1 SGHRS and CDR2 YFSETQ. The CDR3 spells CASSSTPGAGFRGYTF. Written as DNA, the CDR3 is TGCGCCAGCAGCAGCACCCCTGGGGCTGGGTTTCGGGGCTACACCTTC.

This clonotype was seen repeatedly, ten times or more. The CDR3 region has the DNA TGTGCCAGCAGTGATGGGGGTGGGCCTGAAGCTTTCTTT. Translating gives CASSDGGGPEAFF. The chain combines TRBV2 with TRBJ1-1; a weak D match, TRBD1 (5 bases). The germline gives CDR1 SNHLY, CDR2 FYNNEI. CDR3 size: 13 residues. V was cut by 3 bases and J by 6 bases, with 11 bases left in between.

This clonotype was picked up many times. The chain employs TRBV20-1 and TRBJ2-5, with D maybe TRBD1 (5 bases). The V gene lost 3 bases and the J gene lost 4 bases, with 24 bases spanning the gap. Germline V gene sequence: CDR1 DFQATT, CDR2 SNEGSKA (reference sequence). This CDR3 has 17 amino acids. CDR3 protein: CSASSYPAGMVGETQYF. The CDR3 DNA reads TGCAGTGCTAGCAGTTATCCGGCAGGGATGGTAGGAGAGACCCAGTACTTC.

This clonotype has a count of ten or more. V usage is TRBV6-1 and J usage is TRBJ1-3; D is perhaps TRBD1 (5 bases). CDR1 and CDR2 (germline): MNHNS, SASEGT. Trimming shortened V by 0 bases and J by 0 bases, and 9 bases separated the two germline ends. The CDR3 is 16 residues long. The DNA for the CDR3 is TGTGCCAGCAGTGAAGCCGACAGAAGCTCTGGAAACACCATATATTTT. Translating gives CASSEADRSSGNTIYF.

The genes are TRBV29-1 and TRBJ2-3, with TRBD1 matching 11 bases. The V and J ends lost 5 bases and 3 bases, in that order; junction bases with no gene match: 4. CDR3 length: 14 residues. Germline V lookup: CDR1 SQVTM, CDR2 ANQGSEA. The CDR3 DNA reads TGCAGCGTTCGGACAGGGGGCACAACAGATACGCAGTATTTT. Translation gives CSVRTGGTTDTQYF.

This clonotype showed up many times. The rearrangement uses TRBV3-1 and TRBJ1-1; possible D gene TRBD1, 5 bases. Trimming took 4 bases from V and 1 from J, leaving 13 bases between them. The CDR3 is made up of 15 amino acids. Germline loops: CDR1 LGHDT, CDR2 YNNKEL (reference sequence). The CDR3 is CASSLFDRQNTEAFF. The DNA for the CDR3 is TGTGCCAGCAGCCTATTCGACAGACAGAACACTGAAGCTTTCTTT.

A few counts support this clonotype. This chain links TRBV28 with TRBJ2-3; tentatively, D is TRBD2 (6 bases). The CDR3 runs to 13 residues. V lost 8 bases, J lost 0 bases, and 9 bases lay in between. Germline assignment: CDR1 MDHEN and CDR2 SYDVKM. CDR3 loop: CASRDSSTDTQYF. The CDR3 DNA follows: TGTGCCAGCCGGGACTCAAGCACAGATACGCAGTATTTT.

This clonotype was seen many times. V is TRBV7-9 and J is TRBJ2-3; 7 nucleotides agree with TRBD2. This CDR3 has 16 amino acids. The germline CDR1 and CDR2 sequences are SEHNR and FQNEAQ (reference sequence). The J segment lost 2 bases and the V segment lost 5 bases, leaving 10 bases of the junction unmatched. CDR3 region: CASSPGEGQHTDTQYF. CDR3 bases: TGTGCCAGCAGCCCCGGGGAGGGGCAACACACAGATACGCAGTATTTT. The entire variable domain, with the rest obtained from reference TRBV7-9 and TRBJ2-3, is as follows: DTGVSQNPRHKITKRGQNVTFRCDPISEHNRLYWYRQTLGQGPEFLTYFQNEAQLEKSRLLSDRFSAERPKGSFSTLEIQRTEQGDSAMYLCASSPGEGQHTDTQYFGPGTRLTVL.